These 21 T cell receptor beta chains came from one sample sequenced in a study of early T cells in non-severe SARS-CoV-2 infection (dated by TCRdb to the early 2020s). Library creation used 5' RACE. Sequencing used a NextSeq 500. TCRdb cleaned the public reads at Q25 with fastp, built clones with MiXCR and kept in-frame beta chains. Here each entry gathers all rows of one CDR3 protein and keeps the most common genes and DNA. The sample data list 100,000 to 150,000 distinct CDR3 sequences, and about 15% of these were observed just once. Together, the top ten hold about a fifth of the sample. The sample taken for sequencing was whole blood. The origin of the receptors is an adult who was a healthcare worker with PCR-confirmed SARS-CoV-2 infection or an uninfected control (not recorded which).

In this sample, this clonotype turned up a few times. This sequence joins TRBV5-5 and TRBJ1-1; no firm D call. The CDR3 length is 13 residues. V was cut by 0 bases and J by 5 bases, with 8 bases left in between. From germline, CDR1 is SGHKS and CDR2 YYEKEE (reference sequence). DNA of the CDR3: TGTGCCAGCAGCTTGGGTCCTCCTACTGAAGCTTTCTTT. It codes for CASSLGPPTEAFF.

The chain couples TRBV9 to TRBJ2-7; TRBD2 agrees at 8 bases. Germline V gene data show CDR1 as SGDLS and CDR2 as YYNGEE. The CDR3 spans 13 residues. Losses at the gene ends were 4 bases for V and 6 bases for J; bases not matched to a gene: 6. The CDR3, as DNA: TGTGCCAGCAGCCGGGGGGGGCTGGGCGAGCAGTACTTC. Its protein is CASSRGGLGEQYF.

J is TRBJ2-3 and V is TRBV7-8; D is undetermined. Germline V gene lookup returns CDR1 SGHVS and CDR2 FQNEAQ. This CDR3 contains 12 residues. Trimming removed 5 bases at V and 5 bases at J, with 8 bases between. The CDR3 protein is CASSRDGDTQYF. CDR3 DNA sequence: TGTGCCAGCAGCCGCGACGGAGATACGCAGTATTTT.

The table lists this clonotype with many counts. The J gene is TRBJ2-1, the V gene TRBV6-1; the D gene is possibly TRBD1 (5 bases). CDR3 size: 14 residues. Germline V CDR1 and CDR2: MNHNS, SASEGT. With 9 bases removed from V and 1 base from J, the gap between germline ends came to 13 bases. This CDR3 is CASDRGASYNEQFF. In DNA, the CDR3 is TGTGCCAGTGATAGGGGCGCGTCCTACAATGAGCAGTTCTTC.

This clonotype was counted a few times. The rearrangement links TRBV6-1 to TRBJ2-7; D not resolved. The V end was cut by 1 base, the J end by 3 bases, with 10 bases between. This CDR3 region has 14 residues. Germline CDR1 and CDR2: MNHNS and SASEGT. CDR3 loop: CASSEEVPDYEQYF. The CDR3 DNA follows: TGTGCCAGCAGTGAAGAGGTCCCGGACTACGAGCAGTACTTC.

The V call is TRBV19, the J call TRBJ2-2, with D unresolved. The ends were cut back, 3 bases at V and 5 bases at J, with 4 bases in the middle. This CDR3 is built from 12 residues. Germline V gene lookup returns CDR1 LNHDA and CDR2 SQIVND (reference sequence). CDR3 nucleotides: TGTGCCAGTAGTATGGGAACCGGGGAGCTGTTTTTT. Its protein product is CASSMGTGELFF.

This CDR3 is CASSNTGGTRYGYTF. The CDR3 DNA follows: TGTGCCAGCAGCAATACAGGAGGTACTAGGTATGGCTACACCTTC. The rearrangement uses TRBV21-1 and TRBJ1-2; the table's D call, TRBD1, has no DNA check behind it. TRBV21-1 is assigned pseudogene status. The CDR3 is 15 amino acids.

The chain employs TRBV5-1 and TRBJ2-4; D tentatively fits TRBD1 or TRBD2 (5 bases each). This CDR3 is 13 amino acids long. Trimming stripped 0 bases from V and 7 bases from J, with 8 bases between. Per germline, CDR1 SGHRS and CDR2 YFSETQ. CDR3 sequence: CASSLGDENIQYF. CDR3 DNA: TGCGCCAGCAGCTTGGGGGACGAGAACATTCAGTACTTC.

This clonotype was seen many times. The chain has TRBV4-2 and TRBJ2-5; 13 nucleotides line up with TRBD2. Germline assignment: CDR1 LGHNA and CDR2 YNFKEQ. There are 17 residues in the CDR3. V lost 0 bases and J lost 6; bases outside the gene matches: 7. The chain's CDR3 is CASSQDLGTSGVKTQYF. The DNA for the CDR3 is TGTGCCAGCAGCCAAGATCTCGGGACTAGCGGGGTAAAGACCCAGTACTTC.

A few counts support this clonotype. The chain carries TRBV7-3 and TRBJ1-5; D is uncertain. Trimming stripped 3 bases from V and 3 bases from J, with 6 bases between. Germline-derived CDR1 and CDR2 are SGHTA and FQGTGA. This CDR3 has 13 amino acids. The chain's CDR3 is CASSFMPNQPQHF. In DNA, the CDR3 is TGTGCCAGCAGCTTTATGCCCAATCAGCCCCAGCATTTT. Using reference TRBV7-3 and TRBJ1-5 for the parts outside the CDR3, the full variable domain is GAGVSQTPSNKVTEKGKYVELRCDPISGHTALYWYRQSLGQGPEFLIYFQGTGAADDSGLPNDRFFAVRPEGSVSTLKIQRTERGDSAVYLCASSFMPNQPQHFGDGTRLSIL.

The CDR3 DNA reads TGTGCCAGCAGCCCGAGCAGGGCAACGCTGAACACTGAAGCTTTCTTT. This sequence encodes CASSPSRATLNTEAFF. V and J are TRBV7-9 and TRBJ1-1; D is possibly TRBD1 (5 bases). The CDR3 covers 16 residues. Germline loops: CDR1 SEHNR, CDR2 FQNEAQ (reference sequence). V was cut by 5 bases and J by 0 bases, with 16 bases left in between.

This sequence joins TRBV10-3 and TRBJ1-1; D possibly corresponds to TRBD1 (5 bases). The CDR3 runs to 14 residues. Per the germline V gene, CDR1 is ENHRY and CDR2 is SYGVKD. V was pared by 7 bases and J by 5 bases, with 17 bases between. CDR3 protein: CAINSGGGDTEAFF. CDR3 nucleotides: TGTGCCATCAATTCCGGCGGGGGGGATACTGAAGCTTTCTTT.

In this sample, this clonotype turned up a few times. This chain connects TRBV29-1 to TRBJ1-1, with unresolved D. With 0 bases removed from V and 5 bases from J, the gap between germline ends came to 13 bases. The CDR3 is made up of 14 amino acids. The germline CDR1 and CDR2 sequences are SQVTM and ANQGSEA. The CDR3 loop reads CSVEDQVVGTEAFF. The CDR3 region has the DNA TGCAGCGTTGAAGATCAAGTGGTTGGGACTGAAGCTTTCTTT.

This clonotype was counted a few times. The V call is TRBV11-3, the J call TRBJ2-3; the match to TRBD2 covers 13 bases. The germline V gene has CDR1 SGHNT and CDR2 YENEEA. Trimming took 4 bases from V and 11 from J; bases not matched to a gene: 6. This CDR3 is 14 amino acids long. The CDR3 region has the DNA TGTGCCAGCAGCTACGGGACTAGCGGGGAGGAGCAGTATTTT. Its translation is CASSYGTSGEEQYF.

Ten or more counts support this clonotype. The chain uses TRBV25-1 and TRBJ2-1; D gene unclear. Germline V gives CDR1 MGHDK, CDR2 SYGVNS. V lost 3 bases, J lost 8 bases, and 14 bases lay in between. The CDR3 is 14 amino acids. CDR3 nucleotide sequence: TGTGCCAGCAGTGACGGCTTGGGCCGCGATGAGCAGTTCTTC. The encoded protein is CASSDGLGRDEQFF.

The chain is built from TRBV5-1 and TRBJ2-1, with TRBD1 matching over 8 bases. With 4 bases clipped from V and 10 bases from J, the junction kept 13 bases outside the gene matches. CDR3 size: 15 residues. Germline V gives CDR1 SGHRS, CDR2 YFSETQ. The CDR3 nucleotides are TGCGCCAGCAGCGAGGGACAGGTGGTTTTACCCGAGCAGTTCTTC. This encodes CASSEGQVVLPEQFF. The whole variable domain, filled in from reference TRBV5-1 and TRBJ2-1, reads KAGVTQTPRYLIKTRGQQVTLSCSPISGHRSVSWYQQTPGQGLQFLFEYFSETQRNKGNFPGRFSGRQFSNSRSEMNVSTLELGDSALYLCASSEGQVVLPEQFFGPGTRLTVL.

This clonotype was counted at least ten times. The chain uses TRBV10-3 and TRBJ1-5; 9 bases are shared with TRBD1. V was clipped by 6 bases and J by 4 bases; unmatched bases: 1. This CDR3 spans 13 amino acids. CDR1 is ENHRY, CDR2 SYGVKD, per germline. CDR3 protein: CAIRGTGNQPQHF. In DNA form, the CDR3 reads TGTGCCATCAGGGGGACAGGGAATCAGCCCCAGCATTTT.

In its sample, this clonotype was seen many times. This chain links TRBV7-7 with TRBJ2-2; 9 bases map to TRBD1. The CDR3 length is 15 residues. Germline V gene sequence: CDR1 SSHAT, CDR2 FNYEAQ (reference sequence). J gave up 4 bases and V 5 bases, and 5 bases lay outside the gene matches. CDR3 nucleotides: TGTGCCAGCAGCCTGGGGGACAGGGCCACCGGGGAGCTGTTTTTT. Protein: CASSLGDRATGELFF.

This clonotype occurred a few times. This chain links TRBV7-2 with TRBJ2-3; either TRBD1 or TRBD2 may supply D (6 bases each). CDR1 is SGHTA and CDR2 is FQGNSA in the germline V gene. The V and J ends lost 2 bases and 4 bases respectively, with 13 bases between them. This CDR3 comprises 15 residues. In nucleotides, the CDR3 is TGTGCCAGCAGCTTAACCACAGGGAGGCCAGATACGCAGTATTTT. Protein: CASSLTTGRPDTQYF.

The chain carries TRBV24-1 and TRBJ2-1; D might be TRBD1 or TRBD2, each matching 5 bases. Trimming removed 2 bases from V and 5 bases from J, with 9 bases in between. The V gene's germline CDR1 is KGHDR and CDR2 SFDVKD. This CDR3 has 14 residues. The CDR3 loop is CATSDSGPNNEQFF. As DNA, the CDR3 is TGTGCCACCAGTGATTCGGGACCCAACAATGAGCAGTTCTTC.

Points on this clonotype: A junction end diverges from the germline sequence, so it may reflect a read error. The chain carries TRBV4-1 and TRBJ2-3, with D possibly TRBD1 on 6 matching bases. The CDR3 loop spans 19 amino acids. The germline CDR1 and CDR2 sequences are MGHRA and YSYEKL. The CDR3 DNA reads TGCGCCAGCAGCCAATCAAGGATTAAAGACAGGCCATCCACAGATACGCAGTGTTTT. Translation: CASSQSRIKDRPSTDTQCF.